Below are 15 T cell receptor beta chains sequenced from a single sample in a study of T cells in Graves' hyperthyroidism and ophthalmopathy. Amplification of TCR beta CDR3 regions was performed using RNA transcripts as template. A set of HTBI primers served as the primers for a first-round RT-PCR of the TCR CDR3. TCRdb called the multiplex PCR reads again in MiXCR, with one record for every CDR3 protein. The sample includes 300,000 to 450,000 distinct CDR3 sequences, approximately 14% of them seen just once. Sequencing was performed on blood. The origin of the receptors is a woman younger than 35 with Graves' hyperthyroidism that later progressed to Graves' ophthalmopathy.

This clonotype was observed many times. This chain connects TRBV28 to TRBJ2-5; 7 nucleotides agree with TRBD2. After removal of 5 bases from V and 2 bases from J, the junction contained 5 bases not matched to a gene. The CDR3 runs 14 residues. Germline V gene data show CDR1 as MDHEN and CDR2 as SYDVKM. The CDR3 loop reads CASSGLVRQETQYF. The CDR3 region has the DNA TGTGCCAGCAGTGGACTAGTCCGACAAGAGACCCAGTACTTC.

This clonotype showed up many times. V and J are TRBV6-4 and TRBJ2-6, with D uncertain. The CDR3 has 14 amino acids. Germline lookup yields CDR1 MRHNA and CDR2 SNTAGT. Trimming cost V 3 bases and J 0 bases, with 3 bases left between them. The CDR3 nucleotides are TGTGCCAGCAGTGAAGGCTCTGGGGCCAACGTCCTGACTTTC. Its protein product is CASSEGSGANVLTF.

The V and J genes are TRBV20-1 and TRBJ2-5, with 12 bases aligning to TRBD1. The CDR3 is 14 amino acids. Losses at the gene ends were 2 bases for V and 5 bases for J; bases not matched to a gene: 3. Germline lookup yields CDR1 DFQATT and CDR2 SNEGSKA (reference sequence). Written as DNA, the CDR3 is TGCAGTGCTAGACCAGGGACAGGGGGCGAGACCCAGTACTTC. Protein sequence: CSARPGTGGETQYF.

This clonotype occurred many times. V gene TRBV6-2 or TRBV6-3 combines with J gene TRBJ2-7; D ambiguous. With 5 bases removed from V and 0 bases from J, the gap between germline ends came to 11 bases. Germline lookup yields CDR1 MNHEY and CDR2 SVGEGT. This CDR3 contains 14 residues. CDR3 nucleotide sequence: TGTGCCAGCAGTCGCCCGTGGAGCTCCTACGAGCAGTACTTC. It encodes CASSRPWSSYEQYF.

The J gene is TRBJ2-5, the V gene TRBV12-3 or TRBV12-4; the D call may be TRBD1 or TRBD2 (5 bases each). CDR3 length: 14 amino acids. Trimming took 5 bases from V and 3 from J, leaving 13 bases between them. CDR3 coding DNA: TGTGCCAGCAGTCCGGGACCTAGGGAAGAGACCCAGTACTTC. It is translated as CASSPGPREETQYF.

This clonotype was detected many times. The chain carries TRBV12-3 or TRBV12-4 and TRBJ2-1; weak D call: TRBD1 (6 bases). The CDR3 loop spans 13 amino acids. Trimming left V 5 bases short and J 6 bases short, with 11 bases between. This chain's CDR3 is CASSRGQPNEQFF. Here the CDR3 DNA reads TGTGCCAGCAGTCGTGGACAGCCCAATGAGCAGTTCTTC.

This chain uses TRBV6-1 with TRBJ2-7, with D tentatively TRBD1 (5 bases). CDR1 is MNHNS and CDR2 is SASEGT in the germline V gene. V was cut by 6 bases and J by 7 bases, with 16 bases left in between. The CDR3 runs 13 residues. The CDR3, as DNA: TGTGCCAGCAGAGAAATCAGGGTTGGGGAGCAGTACTTC. Its translation is CASREIRVGEQYF.

The gene calls are TRBV6-1 and TRBJ1-4, with TRBD1 matching over 7 bases. The CDR3 length is 14 residues. The junction had 2 bases not matched to a gene; V was cut back by 6 bases and J by 1 base. CDR1 MNHNS and CDR2 SASEGT come from the germline V gene. The CDR3 protein is CASRSGGTNEKLFF. The CDR3 DNA is TGTGCCAGCAGGTCAGGGGGAACTAATGAAAAACTGTTTTTT.

This clonotype has ten or more counts. V usage is TRBV6-1 and J usage is TRBJ1-5; D uncertain. The CDR3 loop spans 16 amino acids. Trimming took 6 bases from V and 1 from J, leaving 16 bases between them. CDR1 is MNHNS, CDR2 SASEGT, per germline. This chain's CDR3 is CASRVGQYLSNQPQHF. The CDR3 DNA reads TGTGCCAGCAGAGTAGGCCAGTATTTGAGCAATCAGCCCCAGCATTTT.

This clonotype was seen many times. The chain has TRBV29-1 and TRBJ2-1; tentatively, D is TRBD1 or TRBD2 (5 bases each). The CDR3 loop spans 15 amino acids. Per germline, CDR1 SQVTM and CDR2 ANQGSEA. With 5 bases removed from V and 5 bases from J, the gap between germline ends came to 19 bases. The CDR3 reads CSVQERGRDHNEQFF. The CDR3 DNA reads as TGCAGCGTTCAGGAGAGGGGCAGGGATCACAATGAGCAGTTCTTC.

This sequence joins TRBV11-2 and TRBJ2-1; the D is unclear. The CDR3 is 15 residues long. Germline assignment: CDR1 SGHAT and CDR2 FQNNGV. V lost 5 bases to trimming and J lost 12 bases, with 23 bases between them. DNA of the CDR3: TGTGCCAGCAGCAGCTCGCCGAACTTTCAATGGGGGCAGTTCTTC. The encoded protein is CASSSSPNFQWGQFF.

This clonotype was detected ten times or more. The gene calls are TRBV20-1 and TRBJ1-2; D not resolved. Germline lookup yields CDR1 DFQATT and CDR2 SNEGSKA (reference sequence). The CDR3 sequence is 14 residues long. The DNA of the CDR3 is TGCAGCCCCTATCAACGGGTCGGGTATTATGGCTACACCTTC. It codes for CSPYQRVGYYGYTF.

This chain connects TRBV12-3 or TRBV12-4 to TRBJ2-6, with TRBD2 matching over 7 bases. The ends lost 3 bases at V and 0 bases at J; junction bases unmatched: 2. This CDR3 comprises 16 residues. CDR3 DNA: TGTGCCAGCAGTTTTGCGGGGGTCTCTGGGGCCAACGTCCTGACTTTC. Protein sequence: CASSFAGVSGANVLTF.

This rearrangement joins TRBV28 to TRBJ1-5, with a weak D call TRBD1 (6 bases). The CDR3 runs to 15 residues. The V gene lost 6 bases and the J gene lost 7 bases, with 19 bases spanning the gap. Per germline, CDR1 MDHEN and CDR2 SYDVKM. CDR3 region: CASSSEQGRLQPQHF. As DNA, the CDR3 is TGTGCCAGCAGCTCTGAACAGGGCCGGTTGCAGCCCCAGCATTTT.

A few counts support this clonotype. V and J are TRBV12-3 or TRBV12-4 and TRBJ2-7, with D perhaps given as TRBD1 or TRBD2 (5 bases each). The ends were cut back, 6 bases at V and 6 bases at J, with 15 bases in the middle. The CDR3 loop spans 13 amino acids. The CDR3 spells CASSPGTVGEQYF. The CDR3 DNA reads TGTGCCAGCAGCCCCGGGACGGTGGGCGAGCAGTACTTC.